This TCR beta chain stems from a study of siplizumab effects on memory and regulatory T cells. Sequenced by immunoSEQ multiplex PCR; TCRdb stores in-frame clones only, minus some. The table shows about 100,000 clones, with approximately 94% occurring only once. The CDR3 has 17 residues. CDR1 and CDR2 (germline): SGHNT, YYREEE (reference sequence). J lost 2 bases, V lost 4 bases, and 11 bases had no gene match. The receptor's source is a human donor in good health. This chain uses TRBV5-4 with TRBJ2-3; 9 bases are a match to TRBD2. Sample: non-Treg CD4+ T cells sorted from blood. CDR3 amino acids: CASSQVGLAGFTDTQYF. The CDR3 DNA sequence: TGTGCCAGCAGCCAAGTTGGGCTAGCGGGGTTCACAGATACGCAGTATTTT.